Listed below are T cell receptor beta chains from one sample, sequenced in a study of Ad26.COV2.S vaccination and SARS-CoV-2 variants. The assay was immunoSEQ multiplex PCR, and TCRdb's table has in-frame clones only and misses some. The table lists over 400,000 clones, roughly nine tenths of them singletons. Sequenced here: peripheral blood, sampled in a trial of Ad26.COV2.S vaccine versus placebo. These receptors originate from a person aged 18 to 65 who received the Ad26.COV2.S COVID-19 vaccine or a placebo. The CDR3 runs from the conserved cysteine through the conserved F or W. The order of the fields is V gene, clone size, D gene, J gene, CDR3 DNA, CDR3 protein. A D gene is named only where the DNA matches it firmly. A clone size is listed for some rows: how often the clone was seen (once, few, many), or a class if it is expanded.

v_gene: TRBV7-2; abundance: .; d_gene: TRBD2; j_gene: TRBJ2-5; CDR3nt: TGTGCCAGCAGCTCGGGACTAGCGGGGGAGACCCAGTACTTC; CDR3aa: CASSSGLAGETQYF
v_gene: TRBV9; abundance: .; d_gene: .; j_gene: TRBJ2-5; CDR3nt: TGTGCCAGCAGCGGGGCCGGCAGGGGAAGAGAGACCCAGTACTTC; CDR3aa: CASSGAGRGRETQYF
v_gene: TRBV5-4; abundance: .; d_gene: .; j_gene: TRBJ1-2; CDR3nt: TGTGCCAGCAGCGCAGGTACAGGGCTTTATGGCTACACCTTC; CDR3aa: CASSAGTGLYGYTF
v_gene: TRBV4-1; abundance: once; d_gene: .; j_gene: TRBJ2-1; CDR3nt: TGCGCCAGCAGCCCCTTGGGGGCGCAGGTCCCCAATGAGCAGTTCTTC; CDR3aa: CASSPLGAQVPNEQFF
v_gene: TRBV12-5; abundance: .; d_gene: .; j_gene: TRBJ1-1; CDR3nt: TGTGCTAGTGGCTACAACAGGGAGGGGAACACTGAAGCTTTCTTT; CDR3aa: CASGYNREGNTEAFF
v_gene: TRBV27; abundance: .; d_gene: .; j_gene: TRBJ1-1; CDR3nt: TGTGCCAGCAGTTTTCGGTCCTCAGGCCTCAAAGCTTTCTTT; CDR3aa: CASSFRSSGLKAFF
v_gene: TRBV7-2; abundance: .; d_gene: TRBD2; j_gene: TRBJ2-5; CDR3nt: TGTGCCACCGAGCGGGGGGGCCTCGAGACCCAGTACTTC; CDR3aa: CATERGGLETQYF
v_gene: TRBV16; abundance: .; d_gene: TRBD2; j_gene: TRBJ2-1; CDR3nt: TGTGCCAGCAGCCTGGTAACGGGAGGGCCGGGTAATGAGCAGTTCTTC; CDR3aa: CASSLVTGGPGNEQFF
v_gene: TRBV6-5; abundance: .; d_gene: TRBD1; j_gene: TRBJ2-7; CDR3nt: TGTGCCAGCAGTTACGGGACAGGGGCGGTCGAGCAGTACTTC; CDR3aa: CASSYGTGAVEQYF
v_gene: TRBV9; abundance: .; d_gene: .; j_gene: TRBJ1-1; CDR3nt: TGTGCCAGCAGCCCCGGACAGTCCTTGAACACTGAAGCTTTCTTT; CDR3aa: CASSPGQSLNTEAFF
v_gene: TRBV7-2; abundance: .; d_gene: .; j_gene: TRBJ1-2; CDR3nt: TGTGCCAGCAGCCCGGTCGGGACAACTAACTATGGCTACACCTTC; CDR3aa: CASSPVGTTNYGYTF
v_gene: TRBV7-2; abundance: .; d_gene: TRBD2; j_gene: TRBJ2-5; CDR3nt: TGTGCCAGCAGCCTAGCTGGGACTAAAGAAGAGACCCAGTACTTC; CDR3aa: CASSLAGTKEETQYF
v_gene: TRBV5-6; abundance: .; d_gene: .; j_gene: TRBJ2-2; CDR3nt: TGTGCCAGCAGCTTGGTAGGCACGTTGAGGGACACCGGGGAGCTGTTTTTT; CDR3aa: CASSLVGTLRDTGELFF
v_gene: TRBV3-1/TRBV3-2; abundance: .; d_gene: .; j_gene: TRBJ1-2; CDR3nt: TGTGCCAGCAGTCCTTGGACTGCCGGTCCCCTCTATGGCTACACCTTC; CDR3aa: CASSPWTAGPLYGYTF
v_gene: TRBV2; abundance: .; d_gene: .; j_gene: TRBJ1-2; CDR3nt: TGTGCCAGCATCCCGGGGGGGGGCTATGGCTACACCTTC; CDR3aa: CASIPGGGYGYTF
v_gene: TRBV5-4; abundance: .; d_gene: .; j_gene: TRBJ2-2; CDR3nt: TGTGCCAGCGGAATCAGGGATGGGAGGACCGGGGAGCTGTTTTTT; CDR3aa: CASGIRDGRTGELFF
v_gene: TRBV7-3; abundance: .; d_gene: TRBD2; j_gene: TRBJ2-3; CDR3nt: TGTGCCAGCAGCTTAACGGGACTAGCGGGAAGGTCAGATACGCAGTATTTT; CDR3aa: CASSLTGLAGRSDTQYF
v_gene: TRBV7-8; abundance: .; d_gene: .; j_gene: TRBJ2-5; CDR3nt: TGTGCCAGCAGCCCCCGACAGCCGACCCAGTACTTC; CDR3aa: CASSPRQPTQYF
v_gene: TRBV7-3; abundance: .; d_gene: .; j_gene: TRBJ2-1; CDR3nt: TGTGCCAGCAGCTTAGAGATCAACAATGAGCAGTTCTTC; CDR3aa: CASSLEINNEQFF
v_gene: TRBV6-5; abundance: .; d_gene: .; j_gene: TRBJ2-5; CDR3nt: TGTGCCAGCAGTTACTCTCAATACCAAGAGACCCAGTACTTC; CDR3aa: CASSYSQYQETQYF
v_gene: TRBV4-3; abundance: few; d_gene: .; j_gene: TRBJ2-3; CDR3nt: TGCGCCAGCAGCCAAGGACCATACTTTGGGGACATATCCACAGATACGCAGTATTTT; CDR3aa: CASSQGPYFGDISTDTQYF
v_gene: TRBV19; abundance: .; d_gene: TRBD1; j_gene: TRBJ1-4; CDR3nt: TGTGCCACCTCCCCGTCCCGGGACAGGGACGAAGGAGAAAAACTGTTTTTT; CDR3aa: CATSPSRDRDEGEKLFF
v_gene: TRBV4-2; abundance: .; d_gene: .; j_gene: TRBJ1-5; CDR3nt: TGTGCCAGCAGCCTCGACCCAAATCAGCCCCAGCATTTT; CDR3aa: CASSLDPNQPQHF
v_gene: TRBV5-4; abundance: .; d_gene: TRBD1; j_gene: TRBJ1-2; CDR3nt: TGTGCCAGCAGCCTTGGGGACAGGGACGGCTATGGCTACACCTTC; CDR3aa: CASSLGDRDGYGYTF
v_gene: TRBV28; abundance: .; d_gene: .; j_gene: TRBJ1-3; CDR3nt: TGTGCCAGCACCTTTGGCGGGAGCTCTGGAAACACCATATATTTT; CDR3aa: CASTFGGSSGNTIYF
v_gene: TRBV9; abundance: .; d_gene: TRBD1; j_gene: TRBJ2-3; CDR3nt: TGTGCCAGCAGCGTGACAGGGTTTCAAGATTCTAGCACAGATACGCAGTATTTT; CDR3aa: CASSVTGFQDSSTDTQYF
v_gene: TRBV29-1; abundance: .; d_gene: TRBD1; j_gene: TRBJ1-1; CDR3nt: TGCAGCGTTGGACAGACAGGGGGCCGATCCACTGAAGCTTTCTTT; CDR3aa: CSVGQTGGRSTEAFF
v_gene: TRBV19; abundance: few; d_gene: .; j_gene: TRBJ2-1; CDR3nt: TGTGCCAGTAGTACCCACATTAATCCCTACAATGAGCAGTTCTTC; CDR3aa: CASSTHINPYNEQFF
v_gene: TRBV6-5; abundance: once; d_gene: .; j_gene: TRBJ2-7; CDR3nt: TGTGCCAGCAGTTACGCGGGTTGGTCCTACGAGCAGTACTTC; CDR3aa: CASSYAGWSYEQYF
v_gene: TRBV4-2; abundance: few; d_gene: .; j_gene: TRBJ2-7; CDR3nt: TGTGCCAGCAGCCCGATTCCCGGCGAGCAGTACTTC; CDR3aa: CASSPIPGEQYF
v_gene: TRBV7-3; abundance: .; d_gene: .; j_gene: TRBJ1-1; CDR3nt: TGTGCCAGCAGCTTAAGGGGGAAAGATACTGAAGCTTTCTTT; CDR3aa: CASSLRGKDTEAFF
v_gene: TRBV11-1; abundance: .; d_gene: .; j_gene: TRBJ2-7; CDR3nt: TGTGCCAGCAGTCAACATATACCTACGGGGGAGCAGTACTTC; CDR3aa: CASSQHIPTGEQYF